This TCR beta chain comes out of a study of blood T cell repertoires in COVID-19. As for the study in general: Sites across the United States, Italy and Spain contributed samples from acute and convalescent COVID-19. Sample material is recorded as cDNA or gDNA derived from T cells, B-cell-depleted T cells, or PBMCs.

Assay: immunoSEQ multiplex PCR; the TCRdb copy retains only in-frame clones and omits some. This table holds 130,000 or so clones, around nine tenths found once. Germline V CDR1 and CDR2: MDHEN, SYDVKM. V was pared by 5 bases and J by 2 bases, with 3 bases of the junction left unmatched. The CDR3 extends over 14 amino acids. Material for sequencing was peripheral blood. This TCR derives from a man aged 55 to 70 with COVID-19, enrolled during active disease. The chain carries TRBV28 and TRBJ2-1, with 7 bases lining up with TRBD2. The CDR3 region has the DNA TGTGCCAGCAGTGGCGGGGGAACCTACAATGAGCAGTTCTTC. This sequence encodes CASSGGGTYNEQFF.